This entry features one T cell receptor beta chain sequence. What it binds is unknown. The PCR contained 60 Vbeta and 13 Jbeta primers. The data were produced by immunoSEQ multiplex PCR, yet TCRdb's version contains in-frame clones alone and is incomplete. This sample's clone table lists 100,000 to 150,000 clones. Per germline, CDR1 LGHNA and CDR2 YSLEER. With V trimmed by 0 bases and J by 2 bases, 9 bases remained unmatched. There are 17 residues in the CDR3. The data stem from a study of cytomegalovirus exposure and HLA in healthy donors. General study points: Later work found that TCR association rates differed between HLA loci; DRB1 had the most and HLA-C the fewest. Most of the TCR beta V segments (in an earlier analysis) were productive either about 90% or about 30% of the time.

The rearrangement links TRBV4-3 to TRBJ2-7, with 8 bases identical to TRBD2. Sample: PBMCs. The receptor was isolated from a man aged 35 to 55 in good health and CMV-seronegative. The chain's CDR3 is CASSQEGTAGGPYEQYF. CDR3 bases: TGCGCCAGCAGCCAAGAGGGGACGGCGGGAGGCCCCTACGAGCAGTACTTC.